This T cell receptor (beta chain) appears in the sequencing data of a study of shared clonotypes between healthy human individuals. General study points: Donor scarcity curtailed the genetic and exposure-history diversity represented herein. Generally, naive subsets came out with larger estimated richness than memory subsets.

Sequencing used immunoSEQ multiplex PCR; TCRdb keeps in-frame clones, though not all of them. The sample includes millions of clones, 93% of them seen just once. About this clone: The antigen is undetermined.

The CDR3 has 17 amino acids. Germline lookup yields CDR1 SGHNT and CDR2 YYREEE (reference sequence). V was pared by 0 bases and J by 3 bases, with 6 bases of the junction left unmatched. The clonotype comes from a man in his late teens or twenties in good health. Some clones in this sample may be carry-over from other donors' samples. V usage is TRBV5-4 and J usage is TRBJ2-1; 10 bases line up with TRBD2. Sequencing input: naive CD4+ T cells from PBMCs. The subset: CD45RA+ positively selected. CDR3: CASSLALAGVYYNEQFF. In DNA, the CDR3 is TGTGCCAGCAGCTTGGCGCTAGCGGGGGTATACTACAATGAGCAGTTCTTC.